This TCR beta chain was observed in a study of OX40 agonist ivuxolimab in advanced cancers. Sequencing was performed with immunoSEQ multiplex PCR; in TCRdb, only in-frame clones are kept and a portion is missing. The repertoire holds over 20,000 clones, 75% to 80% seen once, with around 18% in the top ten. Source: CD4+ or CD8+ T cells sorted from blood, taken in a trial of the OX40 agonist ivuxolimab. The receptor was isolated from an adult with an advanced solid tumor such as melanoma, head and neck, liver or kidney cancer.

The CDR3 sequence: CASSSDTAEKLFF. CDR3 sequence (DNA): TGTGCCAGCAGCTCGGACACGGCTGAAAAACTGTTTTTT. The chain couples TRBV11-3 to TRBJ1-4; D might be TRBD1 (5 bases). The CDR3 is 13 residues long. Germline V gives CDR1 SGHNT, CDR2 YENEEA. Trimming cost V 4 bases and J 7 bases, with 10 bases left between them.